This TCR beta chain was recovered during a study of Ad26.COV2.S vaccination and SARS-CoV-2 variants. Here immunoSEQ multiplex PCR was the method, and the copy in TCRdb shows in-frame clones only, minus some. The sample carries 430,000 or so clones, roughly nine tenths recorded once. Treatment specified: about 20 received Ad26.COV2.S at low or high dose, single or two shots; 5 received placebo; per-sample allocation not given. Each sample was drawn 63 days after the first injection (of vaccine or placebo). The CDR3 is 13 amino acids. Between the trimmed V and J ends, which lost 7 bases and 2 bases, there was a span of 9 bases.

The receptor's source is a person between 18 and 65 years old who received the Ad26.COV2.S COVID-19 vaccine or a placebo. The chain carries TRBV12-3 or TRBV12-4 and TRBJ1-5; D gene ambiguous. The source was peripheral blood, collected in a trial of Ad26.COV2.S vaccine versus placebo. The DNA for the CDR3 is TGTGCCAGCAAGAGGGCTGGCAATCAGCCCCAGCATTTT. Its translation is CASKRAGNQPQHF.